These T cell receptor beta chains were read from a single sample in a study of T cell clones after liver transplantation. Data came from immunoSEQ multiplex PCR; TCRdb stores just in-frame clones and leaves some out. The table shows about 50,000 clones, with over 65% occurring only once. Sequencing was performed on CD4+ T cells from blood, taken 52 to 60 months after liver transplant. These receptors all stem from a human patient who received a liver transplant. The graft donor may have given rise to some T cells. CDR3s include the opening cysteine and the closing phenylalanine or tryptophan. D genes are given only for firm matches. Part of the rows lack a size; the others show once, few, many or a class for expanded clones.

clone size	J gene	D gene	V gene	CDR3 protein	CDR3 DNA
.	TRBJ2-3	.	TRBV6-5	CASSYSRADTQYF	TGTGCCAGCAGTTACTCGAGGGCAGATACGCAGTATTTT
.	TRBJ2-2	TRBD2	TRBV10-3	CAINDAGGSTGELFF	TGTGCCATCAATGACGCGGGGGGCTCTACCGGGGAGCTGTTTTTT
.	TRBJ2-7	.	TRBV11-3	CASSLSSGPYEQYF	TGTGCCAGCAGCTTATCATCGGGTCCCTACGAGCAGTACTTC
.	TRBJ2-1	.	TRBV5-6	CASSLPRRDNEQFF	TGTGCCAGCAGCTTGCCCCGACGGGACAATGAGCAGTTCTTC
.	TRBJ1-6	.	TRBV6-5	CASSYRGRESPLHF	TGTGCCAGCAGTTACCGGGGGAGAGAATCACCCCTCCACTTT
few	TRBJ1-4	.	TRBV9	CASSVGMATNEKLFF	TGTGCCAGCAGCGTAGGAATGGCAACTAATGAAAAACTGTTTTTT
.	TRBJ2-1	TRBD2	TRBV5-3	CARSHLPGLAGEQFF	TGTGCCAGAAGTCACCTCCCGGGACTAGCGGGGGAGCAGTTCTTC
.	TRBJ2-1	.	TRBV27	CASSSDRFGSYNEQFF	TGTGCCAGCAGTTCAGACAGGTTCGGCTCCTACAATGAGCAGTTCTTC
.	TRBJ2-7	.	TRBV5-1	CASSLEGRRNEQYF	TGCGCCAGCAGCTTGGAAGGGAGGAGAAACGAGCAGTACTTC
.	TRBJ2-3	.	TRBV6-5	CASSPPGGAPDTQYF	TGTGCCAGCAGTCCCCCAGGGGGGGCCCCGGATACGCAGTATTTT
.	TRBJ1-5	.	TRBV7-9	CANFWTNNQPQHF	TGTGCCAACTTTTGGACCAACAATCAGCCCCAGCATTTT
.	TRBJ2-7	.	TRBV11-3	CASSLDQVSEQYF	TGTGCCAGCAGCTTAGATCAGGTATCCGAGCAGTACTTC
.	TRBJ2-7	.	TRBV11-2	CASSLGGSREQYF	TGTGCCAGCAGCTTAGGAGGGTCACGAGAGCAGTACTTC
.	TRBJ1-2	.	TRBV5-4	CASSLSLRRGDGYTF	TGTGCCAGCAGCTTGTCCCTTCGGAGGGGCGACGGCTACACCTTC
.	TRBJ1-5	.	TRBV28	CATVETPNSNQPQHF	TGTGCCACCGTGGAGACACCGAATAGCAATCAGCCCCAGCATTTT
few	TRBJ2-7	.	TRBV28	CASSFERLGQYF	TGTGCCAGCAGTTTTGAGCGTTTGGGGCAGTACTTC
.	TRBJ2-7	.	TRBV11-2	CASSSLRLKGYEQYF	TGTGCCAGCAGTTCCCTCCGTCTTAAAGGCTACGAGCAGTACTTC
.	TRBJ2-5	.	TRBV9	CASSVSFWGDQETQYF	TGTGCCAGCAGCGTAAGCTTTTGGGGGGATCAAGAGACCCAGTACTTC
.	TRBJ2-7	.	TRBV4-2	CASSQAPHGDPSFSYEQYF	TGTGCCAGCAGCCAAGCCCCTCACGGAGACCCCTCCTTCTCCTACGAGCAGTACTTC
.	TRBJ2-7	.	TRBV5-5	CASSWPDRPKQYF	TGTGCCAGCAGCTGGCCGGACAGACCCAAACAGTACTTC
.	TRBJ1-2	.	TRBV29-1	CSVELGHGYTF	TGCAGCGTTGAGCTGGGCCATGGCTACACCTTC
.	TRBJ2-7	TRBD1	TRBV6-1	CASCRDRGYEQYF	TGTGCCAGCTGCCGGGACAGGGGCTACGAGCAGTACTTC
.	TRBJ1-5	.	TRBV19	CASNSFNQPQHF	TGTGCCAGTAACAGCTTTAATCAGCCCCAGCATTTT
.	TRBJ1-3	.	TRBV7-2	CASSLEHFSGNTIYF	TGTGCCAGCAGCTTAGAACACTTCTCTGGAAACACCATATATTTT
.	TRBJ2-7	TRBD1	TRBV6-6	CAHSGQGAYEQYF	TGTGCCCACTCCGGACAGGGGGCATACGAGCAGTACTTC
.	TRBJ1-6	.	TRBV19	CASSISQSSYNSPLHF	TGTGCCAGTAGTATCAGCCAGAGCTCCTATAATTCACCCCTCCACTTT
.	TRBJ1-5	.	TRBV27	CASSSFGENQPQHF	TGTGCCAGCAGTTCATTCGGGGAGAATCAGCCCCAGCATTTT
.	TRBJ2-3	.	TRBV2	CASSDPSKADTDTQYF	TGTGCCAGCAGTGACCCCAGCAAGGCCGACACAGATACGCAGTATTTT